Below, one T cell receptor (beta chain) is given with its context. Its cognate antigen is unknown. This specimen belongs to a study of shared clonotypes between healthy human individuals. On the study more broadly: The donor pool was made up of a couple of women and three men aged 18 to 49. A donor's plate count was three for CD4 naive and three for CD4 memory; CD8 naive had two and CD8 memory one. Findings and caveats of the study: Sharing across a handful of donors was seen in roughly 5.2% of naive CD4 clonotypes. Only blood was sampled; tissue repertoires likely differ.

J was trimmed by 4 bases and V by 3 bases; bases with no gene match: 9. Germline CDR1 reads MNHEY; CDR2 reads SMNVEV (reference sequence). The CDR3 extends over 16 amino acids. Naive-designated CD8 cells lacked CD45RO, were positively enriched for CCR7, and omitted terminally differentiated effector memory CD45RA+ cells. TCRdb's table, derived via immunoSEQ multiplex PCR, lists solely in-frame clones and lacks some. The table records around 1.9 million clones, around 93% of them present only once. The receptor's source is a man between 18 and 35 years old in good health. Some clones in this sample may be carry-over from other donors' samples. Sequenced: naive CD8+ T cells from PBMCs. The V and J genes are TRBV27 and TRBJ2-7, with 10 bases that match TRBD2. The CDR3 loop is CASSFQLAGPSYEQYF. The CDR3 DNA sequence: TGTGCCAGCAGTTTTCAACTAGCGGGGCCTTCTTACGAGCAGTACTTC.